This T cell receptor (beta chain) was found in a study of blood T cell repertoires in COVID-19. Authors' methods: Cell counts per sample came from amplifying reference gene primers. Sequencing used immunoSEQ multiplex PCR; TCRdb keeps in-frame clones, though not all of them. V and J calls and clone size are given by that table; D and trimming were obtained from the DNA. The sample contains under 250,000 clones, about 86% of which appear only once. Sequences were obtained from peripheral blood. This TCR was sampled from a man between 60 and 75 years old with acute or convalescent COVID-19.

CDR3 protein: CASGPRGYFTDTQYF. For the CDR3, the DNA is TGTGCTAGTGGTCCACGGGGATACTTCACAGATACGCAGTATTTT. The chain uses TRBV12-5 and TRBJ2-3, with TRBD2 as a possible D gene (5 bases). V lost 5 bases to trimming and J lost 2 bases, with 14 bases between them. Per germline, CDR1 LGHNT and CDR2 FRNRAP. This CDR3 contains 15 residues.